The 5 T cell receptor beta chains in this list originate from one sample, sequenced in a study of beta chain features in type 1 diabetes (dated by TCRdb to 2017 to 2018). Here is what the overall study found, with its caveats: In all four CD4+ subsets, TCRB CDR3 length was moderately but significantly shorter in type 1 diabetes patients.

Their cognate antigens are unknown. The library relied on the immunoSEQ multiplex PCR assay. The entire isolated RNA was reverse transcribed using the High Capacity cDNA Reverse Transcription Kit, and thus expressed TCRB transcripts were sequenced. What TCRdb holds here is the immuneACCESS table cut down to in-frame rearrangements. Part of the clones is not present; checked against another copy, under half of the missing clones reflect an unresolved V gene, and the others are unexplained. The sample contains 130,000 or so clones, around 9% of them found a single time. Together, the top ten hold roughly 0.75% of the sample. The material sequenced was central memory CD4+ T cells from blood. These receptors all come from a man between 25 and 39 years old with type 1 diabetes.

The genes are TRBV27 and TRBJ2-7; a possible D gene is TRBD2 (5 bases). V gave up 2 bases and J gave up 3 bases, with 11 bases separating them. CDR1 is MNHEY and CDR2 is SMNVEV in the germline V gene (reference sequence). The CDR3 runs 14 residues. The chain's CDR3 is CASSLAGLHYEQYF. In nucleotides, the CDR3 is TGTGCCAGCAGTTTAGCGGGCCTTCACTACGAGCAGTACTTC.

This clone has only a few counts. V gene TRBV9 combines with J gene TRBJ2-2; D is perhaps TRBD1 (6 bases). The CDR3 is made up of 14 amino acids. Germline loops: CDR1 SGDLS, CDR2 YYNGEE. V was trimmed by 5 bases and J by 2 bases, leaving 10 bases between them. CDR3 coding DNA: TGTGCCAGCAGACGGGACACCAACACCGGGGAGCTGTTTTTT. Translation gives CASRRDTNTGELFF.

The V and J genes are TRBV18 and TRBJ1-2; TRBD1 aligns across 7 bases. Per the germline V gene, CDR1 is KGHSH and CDR2 is LQKENI. V was pared by 3 bases and J by 4 bases, with 8 bases of the junction left unmatched. The CDR3 contains 15 residues. The CDR3 DNA sequence: TGTGCCAGCTCACCCGGGACAGCGGGTGGCTATGGCTACACCTTC. Residues: CASSPGTAGGYGYTF. The whole variable domain, remainder taken from reference TRBV18 and TRBJ1-2, is NAGVMQNPRHLVRRRGQEARLRCSPMKGHSHVYWYRQLPEEGLKFMVYLQKENIIDESGMPKERFSAEFPKEGPSILRIQQVVRGDSAAYFCASSPGTAGGYGYTFGSGTRLTVV.

This clone has a handful of counts. The J gene is TRBJ1-2, the V gene TRBV10-3; 8 bases align to TRBD1. The CDR3 extends over 15 amino acids. The V segment lost 3 bases and the J segment 8 bases; nucleotides outside the gene matches: 11. Per germline, CDR1 ENHRY and CDR2 SYGVKD. In DNA form, the CDR3 reads TGTGCCATCAGTGAAAGGACAGGGCAGAATGAGGGCTACACCTTC. Translation gives CAISERTGQNEGYTF.

This clone came up a few times. The rearrangement joins TRBV30 to TRBJ1-1, with TRBD1 matching over 7 bases. Per the germline V gene, CDR1 is GTSNPN and CDR2 is SVGIG (reference sequence). J gave up 4 bases and V 2 bases, and 7 bases lay outside the gene matches. The CDR3 runs 14 residues. This CDR3 is CAWSSGGGATEAFF. The CDR3, as DNA: TGTGCCTGGAGTTCAGGGGGTGGTGCCACTGAAGCTTTCTTT.